The rows below give T cell receptor beta chains drawn from one sample of a study of blood T cell dynamics during melanoma immunotherapy. The protocol was immunoSEQ multiplex PCR, while the TCRdb copy is restricted to in-frame clones and leaves out a portion. Here the sample spans 25,000 to 30,000 clones, approximately 88% being singletons. The source was blood, collected from a patient treated with checkpoint blockade. These receptors all stem from a human donor with melanoma. Each CDR3 is given with its conserved first and last residue. D genes are given only for firm matches. The size of a clone is reported for some rows only, either as once, few or many, or as a class for expanded clones.

size: once; J: TRBJ2-7; D: TRBD2; V: TRBV5-4; DNA: TGTGCCAGCAGCTTGGAGGGCGGGAGGGCCCAGAACGAGCAGTACTTC; CDR3: CASSLEGGRAQNEQYF
size: -; J: TRBJ2-3; D: -; V: TRBV4-1; DNA: TGCGCCAGCAGTCCGGCTATAAGCACAGATACGCAGTATTTT; CDR3: CASSPAISTDTQYF
size: -; J: TRBJ2-7; D: -; V: TRBV6-1; DNA: TGTGCCAGCAGTGGGCTTGAGGGCGGCGTTCCCTACGAGCAGTACTTC; CDR3: CASSGLEGGVPYEQYF
size: once; J: TRBJ2-3; D: -; V: TRBV28; DNA: TGTGCCAGCAAGGGAGGAACAGATACGCAGTATTTT; CDR3: CASKGGTDTQYF
size: -; J: TRBJ1-1; D: -; V: TRBV6-5; DNA: TGTGCCAGCCGTCAGGGCACTGAAGCTTTCTTT; CDR3: CASRQGTEAFF
size: few; J: TRBJ1-2; D: -; V: TRBV19; DNA: TGTGCCAGTAGTATTCTACAGGCGGAGAGCGGCTACACCTTC; CDR3: CASSILQAESGYTF
size: -; J: TRBJ2-3; D: -; V: TRBV6-5; DNA: TGTGCCAGCAGTTACCTCGGGGAAGTAGATACGCAGTATTTT; CDR3: CASSYLGEVDTQYF
size: -; J: TRBJ1-3; D: -; V: TRBV6-5; DNA: TGTGCCAGCAGAGTACCTTCTGGAAACACCATATATTTT; CDR3: CASRVPSGNTIYF
size: few; J: TRBJ1-5; D: -; V: TRBV7-2; DNA: TGTGCCAGCAGTAGCACCCCATATAGCAATCAGCCCCAGCATTTT; CDR3: CASSSTPYSNQPQHF
size: -; J: TRBJ1-1; D: -; V: TRBV2; DNA: TGTGCCAGCGGGGGGGAGGGTATTGTTGGCAGTGAGAACACTGAAGCTTTCTTT; CDR3: CASGGEGIVGSENTEAFF
size: once; J: TRBJ1-2; D: -; V: TRBV6-6; DNA: TGTGCCAGCAGTTACAATCCTAGCTATTATGGCTACACCTTC; CDR3: CASSYNPSYYGYTF
size: once; J: TRBJ2-7; D: -; V: TRBV5-4; DNA: TGTGCCAGCACCAGGATGGGAGGTCCCTACGAGCAGTACTTC; CDR3: CASTRMGGPYEQYF
size: -; J: TRBJ2-7; D: -; V: TRBV5-6; DNA: TGTGCCAGCAGTCCGGGGCACTACGAGCAGTACTTC; CDR3: CASSPGHYEQYF
size: few; J: TRBJ2-6; D: TRBD1; V: TRBV7-3; DNA: TGTGCCAGCAGCTTAAGAGGACAGGGTGGGGCCTCTGGGGCCAACGTCCTGACTTTC; CDR3: CASSLRGQGGASGANVLTF
size: -; J: TRBJ2-5; D: -; V: TRBV14; DNA: TGTGCCAGCAGCCAAGATCTAAGTGAGACCCAGTACTTC; CDR3: CASSQDLSETQYF
size: once; J: TRBJ2-7; D: -; V: TRBV29-1; DNA: TGCAGCGTCGGGCCCCAAGGCGGGGTCGAGCAGTACTTC; CDR3: CSVGPQGGVEQYF
size: -; J: TRBJ2-1; D: -; V: TRBV5-1; DNA: TGCGCCAGCAGCTTGACGGGAGAGCCCTACAATGAGCAGTTCTTC; CDR3: CASSLTGEPYNEQFF
size: -; J: TRBJ1-6; D: TRBD1; V: TRBV6-5; DNA: TGTGCCAGCAGTAGCGGGACAGATAATTCACCCCTCCACTTT; CDR3: CASSSGTDNSPLHF
size: few; J: TRBJ2-1; D: -; V: TRBV4-1; DNA: TGCGCCAGCAGCCAAAAAGACAGTTCCTACAATGAGCAGTTCTTC; CDR3: CASSQKDSSYNEQFF
size: -; J: TRBJ1-5; D: -; V: TRBV14; DNA: TGTGCCAGCAGCCCTCCGGGCTTCAATCAGCCCCAGCATTTT; CDR3: CASSPPGFNQPQHF
size: few; J: TRBJ2-2; D: -; V: TRBV9; DNA: TGTGCCAGCAGCGTAGACAGAGTCCTCGCGAACACCGGGGAGCTGTTTTTT; CDR3: CASSVDRVLANTGELFF
size: -; J: TRBJ1-1; D: -; V: TRBV19; DNA: TGTGCCAGTAGTGTCAGGGAAAGTGAAGCTTTCTTT; CDR3: CASSVRESEAFF
size: -; J: TRBJ1-1; D: -; V: TRBV7-9; DNA: TGTGCCAGCAGTCGGAAAAGGACAGAGAACACTGAAGCTTTCTTT; CDR3: CASSRKRTENTEAFF
size: few; J: TRBJ2-5; D: TRBD1; V: TRBV7-9; DNA: TGTGCCAGCAGCTTAGCGGGACAGCAAGAGACCCAGTACTTC; CDR3: CASSLAGQQETQYF
size: -; J: TRBJ2-1; D: TRBD1; V: TRBV10-3; DNA: TGTGCCGTCGGGACAGGCCTCAATGAGCAGTTCTTC; CDR3: CAVGTGLNEQFF
size: -; J: TRBJ2-2; D: TRBD2; V: TRBV5-4; DNA: TGTGCCAGCAGCCGGGGACTAACCGGGGAGCTGTTTTTT; CDR3: CASSRGLTGELFF
size: few; J: TRBJ1-5; D: -; V: TRBV2; DNA: TGTGCCAGCTCGGAGGGGGGATTGCCCCAGCATTTT; CDR3: CASSEGGLPQHF
size: -; J: TRBJ1-2; D: TRBD1; V: TRBV28; DNA: TGTGCCAGTGTTTCGGGACAGGGGGGATACTACACCTTC; CDR3: CASVSGQGGYYTF
size: once; J: TRBJ1-6; D: -; V: TRBV10-2; DNA: TGCGCCAGCAAGGGGGGGGGCCTCACCGGACCCCTCCACTTT; CDR3: CASKGGGLTGPLHF
size: few; J: TRBJ2-6; D: -; V: TRBV29-1; DNA: TGCAGCGTTGAACAAAGGACGGGCTTGGGCGGGGCCAACGTCCTGACTTTC; CDR3: CSVEQRTGLGGANVLTF
size: -; J: TRBJ1-1; D: TRBD1; V: TRBV11-2; DNA: TGTGCCAGCAGTCTACAGGGGATGACTGAAGCTTTCTTT; CDR3: CASSLQGMTEAFF
size: -; J: TRBJ1-6; D: -; V: TRBV27; DNA: TGTGCCAGCAGTTTTGGGCAGGGAAATTCACCCCTCCACTTT; CDR3: CASSFGQGNSPLHF
size: -; J: TRBJ1-1; D: -; V: TRBV28; DNA: TGTGCCAGCAGTTACCCAGGGGATTTGAACACTGAAGCTTTCTTT; CDR3: CASSYPGDLNTEAFF
size: -; J: TRBJ2-5; D: -; V: TRBV7-9; DNA: TGTGCCAGCAGCCTGGGTCTGATCCAAGAGACCCAGTACTTC; CDR3: CASSLGLIQETQYF
size: -; J: TRBJ2-3; D: -; V: TRBV19; DNA: TGTGCCTCGGCCCTCTCCTACGATACGCAGTATTTT; CDR3: CASALSYDTQYF
size: -; J: TRBJ1-2; D: -; V: TRBV11-2; DNA: TGTGCCAGCAGCCCAATCCTACTACGGGACTCGTACTATGGCTACACCTTC; CDR3: CASSPILLRDSYYGYTF
size: -; J: TRBJ1-5; D: -; V: TRBV5-1; DNA: TGCGCCAGCGATCGGAGCAATCAGCCCCAGCATTTT; CDR3: CASDRSNQPQHF
size: -; J: TRBJ2-6; D: TRBD2; V: TRBV4-3; DNA: TGCGCCAGCAGCCATTTGGGTGGTAGCGGGGGCCATTACTCTGGGGCCAACGTCCTGACTTTC; CDR3: CASSHLGGSGGHYSGANVLTF